The 13 T cell receptor beta chains presented below share a single source sample, sequenced in a study of T cell responses to AZD1222 COVID-19 vaccine. The assay was immunoSEQ multiplex PCR, and TCRdb's table has in-frame clones only and misses some. Of 120,000 to 150,000 clones in the sample, 80% to 85% are singletons; the top ten hold around 4.1%. This specimen was peripheral blood, taken on day 0 of MenACWY control vaccination. These receptors all stem from an adult in good health.

The gene calls are TRBV7-9 and TRBJ1-2; a weak D match, TRBD1 (6 bases). The CDR3 totals 13 residues. Trimming took 1 base from V and 5 from J, leaving 8 bases between them. From germline, CDR1 is SEHNR and CDR2 FQNEAQ (reference sequence). CDR3 bases: TGTGCCAGCAGCTTAGAACAGGGTTATGGCTACACCTTC. Residues: CASSLEQGYGYTF.

The J gene is TRBJ2-7, the V gene TRBV10-3, with D possibly being TRBD2 (5 bases). Germline V CDR1 and CDR2: ENHRY, SYGVKD. V was shortened by 10 bases and J by 7 bases, with 17 bases between the two germline ends. This CDR3 contains 12 residues. The CDR3 loop is CATGSPRREQYV. Written as DNA, the CDR3 is TGTGCCACTGGTTCACCCCGGAGGGAGCAGTACGTC.

V and J are TRBV19 and TRBJ2-5; TRBD2 might be the D (5 bases). The CDR3 has 12 residues. CDR1 is LNHDA and CDR2 is SQIVND in the germline V gene (reference sequence). V gave up 11 bases and J gave up 5 bases, with 15 bases separating them. The CDR3 here is CAEGGWMETQYF. In DNA form, the CDR3 reads TGTGCCGAAGGCGGGTGGATGGAGACCCAGTACTTC. Complete variable domain (other parts from reference TRBV19 and TRBJ2-5): DGGITQSPKYLFRKEGQNVTLSCEQNLNHDAMYWYRQDPGQGLRLIYYSQIVNDFQKGDIAEGYSVSREKKESFPLTVTSAQKNPTAFYLCAEGGWMETQYFGPGTRLLVL.

This chain links TRBV7-8 with TRBJ1-6; tentatively, D is TRBD1 (5 bases). Trimming took off 1 base at V and 3 bases at J, with 10 bases between the two ends. CDR1 is SGHVS and CDR2 is FQNEAQ in the germline V gene. There are 16 residues in the CDR3. The CDR3 is CASSLVGGIYNSPLHF. The CDR3 DNA follows: TGTGCCAGCAGCTTAGTGGGGGGGATCTATAATTCACCCCTCCACTTT.

The rearrangement uses TRBV21-1 and TRBJ1-2. TRBV21-1 is a pseudogene. This CDR3 has 15 amino acids. The CDR3 spells CASSKAGTDLYGYTF. The CDR3 DNA sequence: TGTGCCAGCAGCAAAGCCGGGACGGACCTGTATGGCTACACCTTC.

CDR3 sequence reads: CSVESRGGNQPQHF. As DNA, the CDR3 is TGCAGCGTTGAGTCCAGGGGTGGCAATCAGCCCCAGCATTTT. The chain couples TRBV29-1 to TRBJ1-5; possibly TRBD1 for D (6 bases). Germline loops: CDR1 SQVTM, CDR2 ANQGSEA. Trimming stripped 3 bases from V and 2 bases from J, with 11 bases between. The CDR3 is 14 residues long.

CDR3 sequence (DNA): TGCGCCAGCAGCCCCCTCTCGACTAGCTCGTCTAAGAATGAGCAGTTCTTC. Protein: CASSPLSTSSSKNEQFF. This rearrangement joins TRBV4-1 to TRBJ2-1, with 7 bases fitting TRBD2. Germline V gives CDR1 MGHRA, CDR2 YSYEKL. The V and J ends lost 4 bases and 7 bases, in that order; junction bases with no gene match: 16. The length of the CDR3 is 17 residues.

This clone showed up just a few times. CDR3 in DNA: TGTGCCAGCAGCCCGCGTTCCGGCTCTGGGGCCAACGTCCTGACTTTC. Translation: CASSPRSGSGANVLTF. The chain is built from TRBV7-9 and TRBJ2-6; D not certain. V dropped 5 bases and J dropped 0 bases, with 11 bases sitting between them. The V gene's germline CDR1 is SEHNR and CDR2 FQNEAQ (reference sequence). The CDR3 spans 16 residues.

This chain uses TRBV20-1 with TRBJ1-2; D not certain. V lost 3 bases to trimming and J lost 6 bases, with 11 bases between them. This CDR3 has 12 amino acids. Germline V gene data show CDR1 as DFQATT and CDR2 as SNEGSKA (reference sequence). The CDR3 bases are TGCAGTGCTAGTCAAGGCGGGGATGGCTACACCTTC. It codes for CSASQGGDGYTF.

The V gene is TRBV6-5, the J gene TRBJ2-4; TRBD1 might be the D (6 bases). The CDR3 sequence is 15 residues long. V lost 2 bases, J lost 2 bases, and 10 bases lay in between. CDR1 is MNHEY and CDR2 is SVGAGI in the germline V gene. The CDR3 region has the DNA TGTGCCAGCAGTTACACCAGGGGTACCAAAAACATTCAGTACTTC. Protein product: CASSYTRGTKNIQYF.

As for this clone: The same CDR3 can be traced to other DNA sequences in this sample. CDR3: CATSRDPGGNQPQHF. The CDR3 coding sequence is TGTGCCACCAGCAGAGATCCGGGAGGAAATCAGCCCCAGCATTTT. This chain uses TRBV15 with TRBJ1-5; D remains ambiguous. The CDR3 extends over 15 amino acids. The germline CDR1 and CDR2 sequences are LNHNV and YYDKDF (reference sequence). V was pared by 0 bases and J by 4 bases, with 10 bases between.

V and J are TRBV4-1 and TRBJ2-2, with TRBD1 matching 7 bases. This CDR3 is 14 amino acids long. Germline V gives CDR1 MGHRA, CDR2 YSYEKL. V dropped 4 bases and J dropped 5; count of bases not matched to a gene: 4. This chain's CDR3 is CASSPGQQTGELFF. As DNA, the CDR3 is TGCGCCAGCAGCCCGGGACAGCAGACCGGGGAGCTGTTTTTT.

This clone was seen a few times. The rearrangement uses TRBV3-1 (or the pseudogene TRBV3-2) and TRBJ2-1; the D call may be TRBD1 or TRBD2 (6 bases each). CDR3 length: 16 amino acids. The germline V gene encodes CDR1 LGHDT and CDR2 YNNKEL (reference sequence). The V end was cut by 0 bases, the J end by 11 bases, with 20 bases between. The CDR3 DNA reads TGTGCCAGCAGCCAAGATGAGGGGGAGGTGGGTAGGAAGCAGTTCTTC. It yields the protein CASSQDEGEVGRKQFF.